One T cell receptor (beta chain) is described in this entry. This entry is derived from a study of control samples from healthy donors and cancer patients. Clones were sequenced by immunoSEQ multiplex PCR, and TCRdb holds only the in-frame ones, with some missing. The sample lists about 160,000 clones, about 94% occurring once. The TCR originated in a woman aged 40-49 years in good health. Sequenced material: blood.

CDR3: CASRAGWGSPLHF. In DNA form, the CDR3 reads TGTGCCAGCAGGGCTGGGTGGGGTTCACCCCTCCACTTT. This sequence joins TRBV6-5 and TRBJ1-6; D gene ambiguous. This CDR3 spans 13 amino acids. The germline V gene has CDR1 MNHEY and CDR2 SVGAGI. Trimming left V 6 bases short and J 9 bases short, with 12 bases between.